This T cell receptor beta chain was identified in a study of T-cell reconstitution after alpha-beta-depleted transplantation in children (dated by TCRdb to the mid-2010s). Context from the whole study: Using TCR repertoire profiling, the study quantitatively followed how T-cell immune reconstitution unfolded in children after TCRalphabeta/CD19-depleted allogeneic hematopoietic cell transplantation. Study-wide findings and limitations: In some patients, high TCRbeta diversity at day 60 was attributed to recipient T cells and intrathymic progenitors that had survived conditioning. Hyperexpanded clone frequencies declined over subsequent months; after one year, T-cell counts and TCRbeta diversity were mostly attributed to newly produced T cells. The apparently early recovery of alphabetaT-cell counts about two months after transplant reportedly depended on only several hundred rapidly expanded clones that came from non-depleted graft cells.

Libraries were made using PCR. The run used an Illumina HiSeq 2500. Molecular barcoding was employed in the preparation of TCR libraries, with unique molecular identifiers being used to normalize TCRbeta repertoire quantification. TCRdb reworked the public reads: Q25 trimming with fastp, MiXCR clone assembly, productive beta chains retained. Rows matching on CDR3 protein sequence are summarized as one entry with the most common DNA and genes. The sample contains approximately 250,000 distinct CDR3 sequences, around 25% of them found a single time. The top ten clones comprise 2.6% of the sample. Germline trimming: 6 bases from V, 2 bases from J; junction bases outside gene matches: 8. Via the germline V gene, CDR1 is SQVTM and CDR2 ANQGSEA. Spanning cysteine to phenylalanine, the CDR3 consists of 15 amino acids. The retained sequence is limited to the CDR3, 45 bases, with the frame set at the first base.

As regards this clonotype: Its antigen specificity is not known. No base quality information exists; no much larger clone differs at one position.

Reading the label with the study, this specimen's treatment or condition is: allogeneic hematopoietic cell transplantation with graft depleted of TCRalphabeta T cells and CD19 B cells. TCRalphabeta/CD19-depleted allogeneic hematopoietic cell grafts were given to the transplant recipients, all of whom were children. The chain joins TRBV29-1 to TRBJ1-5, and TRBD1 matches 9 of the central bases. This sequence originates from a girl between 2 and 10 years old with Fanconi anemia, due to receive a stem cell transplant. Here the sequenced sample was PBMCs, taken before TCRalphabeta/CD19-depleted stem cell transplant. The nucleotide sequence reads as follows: TGCAGCGTCGTATCACAGGGGGCGGGCAATCAGCCCCAGCATTTT. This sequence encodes CSVVSQGAGNQPQHF.